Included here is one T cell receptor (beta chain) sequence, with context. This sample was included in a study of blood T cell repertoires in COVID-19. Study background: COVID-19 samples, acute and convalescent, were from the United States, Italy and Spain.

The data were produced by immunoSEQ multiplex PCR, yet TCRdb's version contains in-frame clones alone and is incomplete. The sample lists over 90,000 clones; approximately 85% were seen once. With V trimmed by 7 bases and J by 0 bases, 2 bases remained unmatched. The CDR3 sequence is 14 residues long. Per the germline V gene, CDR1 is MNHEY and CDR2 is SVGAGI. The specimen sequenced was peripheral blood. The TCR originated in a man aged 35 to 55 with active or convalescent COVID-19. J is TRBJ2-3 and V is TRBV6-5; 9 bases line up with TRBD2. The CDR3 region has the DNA TGTGCCAGCATTAGCGGGGGCAGCACAGATACGCAGTATTTT. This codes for CASISGGSTDTQYF.